The 8 T cell receptor beta chains in this list originate from one sample, sequenced in a study of blood T cell repertoires in COVID-19. The method was immunoSEQ multiplex PCR; TCRdb's version includes in-frame clones alone and lacks a portion of them. The sample comprises 230,000 or so clones, approximately 84% of which are singletons, and roughly 3.1% rests with the top ten. Input material: PBMCs or T cells enriched from blood (not recorded which). Every receptor here comes from a man over 45 who had recovered from COVID-19.

The J gene is TRBJ1-6, the V gene TRBV30; 7 bases are shared with TRBD1. CDR3 length: 15 amino acids. V lost 2 bases and J lost 5; bases outside the gene matches: 6. From germline, CDR1 is GTSNPN and CDR2 SVGIG (reference sequence). CDR3 in amino acids: CAWSPGGHNNSPLHF. The CDR3 DNA reads as TGTGCCTGGAGTCCAGGGGGACATAATAATTCACCCCTCCACTTT.

V is TRBV18 and J is TRBJ1-1; D unclear. From germline, CDR1 is KGHSH and CDR2 LQKENI. This CDR3 contains 15 residues. V lost 6 bases, J lost 3 bases, and 17 bases lay in between. The CDR3 DNA sequence: TGTGCCAGCTCGCCCCTCGCTCCCGTAGACACTGAAGCTTTCTTT. Its protein is CASSPLAPVDTEAFF.

V usage is TRBV9 and J usage is TRBJ2-3; weak D call: TRBD1 (5 bases). Looked up from germline, CDR1 is SGDLS and CDR2 is YYNGEE. Trimming removed 1 base at V and 0 bases at J, with 12 bases between. This CDR3 is built from 16 residues. This chain's CDR3 is CASSVTGFTSTDTQYF. The DNA for the CDR3 is TGTGCCAGCAGCGTAACAGGTTTTACTAGCACAGATACGCAGTATTTT.

This chain uses TRBV6-4 with TRBJ2-2; D unclear. V lost 2 bases, J lost 4 bases, and 8 bases lay in between. The germline CDR1 and CDR2 sequences are MRHNA and SNTAGT. This CDR3 region has 14 residues. The CDR3 sequence: CASSDTTGTGELFF. CDR3 DNA sequence: TGTGCCAGCAGTGACACTACCGGCACCGGGGAGCTGTTTTTT.

The V gene is TRBV6-5, the J gene TRBJ2-7; 7 bases align to TRBD2. Trimming at V came to 6 bases and at J to 5 bases, leaving 4 bases not matched to a gene. The CDR3 has 12 residues. Germline V CDR1 and CDR2: MNHEY, SVGAGI. CDR3 sequence reads: CASRWGGDEQYF. CDR3 nucleotides: TGTGCCAGCAGATGGGGGGGGGACGAGCAGTACTTC.

The J gene is TRBJ2-3, the V gene TRBV11-3; D is unclear. Trimming took 5 bases from V and 1 from J, leaving 7 bases between them. The CDR3 contains 13 residues. Germline-derived CDR1 and CDR2 are SGHNT and YENEEA. The CDR3 DNA is TGTGCCAGCAGCGCCGGTGGCACAGATACGCAGTATTTT. Translation: CASSAGGTDTQYF. Full variable domain (remainder filled in from reference TRBV11-3 and TRBJ2-3): EAGVVQSPRYKIIEKKQPVAFWCNPISGHNTLYWYLQNLGQGPELLIRYENEEAVDDSQLPKDRFSAERLKGVDSTLKIQPAELGDSAVYLCASSAGGTDTQYFGPGTRLTVL.

This chain uses TRBV5-1 with TRBJ2-7, with D uncertain. V was clipped by 3 bases and J by 0 bases, with 10 bases between them. The CDR3 contains 14 residues. Germline CDR1 reads SGHRS; CDR2 reads YFSETQ. DNA of the CDR3: TGCGCCAGCAGCTATGATATCAGCTCCTACGAGCAGTACTTC. Amino acid sequence: CASSYDISSYEQYF.

The genes are TRBV5-1 and TRBJ2-1; 9 positions agree with TRBD2. The germline gives CDR1 SGHRS, CDR2 YFSETQ. The J segment lost 10 bases and the V segment lost 0 bases, leaving 5 bases of the junction unmatched. The CDR3 totals 14 residues. The CDR3 DNA is TGCGCCAGCAGCTTGGGTAGCGGGAGCGGGGAGCAGTTCTTC. Its translation is CASSLGSGSGEQFF. Variable domain in full (rest from reference TRBV5-1 and TRBJ2-1): KAGVTQTPRYLIKTRGQQVTLSCSPISGHRSVSWYQQTPGQGLQFLFEYFSETQRNKGNFPGRFSGRQFSNSRSEMNVSTLELGDSALYLCASSLGSGSGEQFFGPGTRLTVL.